The next 24 T cell receptor beta chains were all read from a single sample in a study of patients and donors after allogeneic stem cell transplantation. MiXCR was run by TCRdb on the RT-PCR reads, yielding one entry per CDR3 protein. The data hold approximately 150,000 distinct CDR3 sequences, with about two fifths observed a single time. Material: blood, either unsorted or a sorted T cell fraction (not recorded which). The receptor set was obtained from a human donor who was either an allogeneic HSCT recipient or a stem cell or donor lymphocyte infusion donor (not recorded which). It is not recorded whose cells these are; they may come from a transplant donor.

The rearrangement joins TRBV12-3 or TRBV12-4 to TRBJ1-5; no clear D. V gave up 2 bases and J gave up 0 bases, with 5 bases separating them. The CDR3 has 14 residues. The CDR3: CASSLRNSNQPQHF. The CDR3 DNA follows: TGTGCCAGCAGTTTAAGGAATAGCAATCAGCCCCAGCATTTT.

The sample holds a few counts of this clonotype. The chain is built from TRBV4-1 and TRBJ1-4; D gene uncertain. The CDR3 spans 16 residues. Germline loops: CDR1 MGHRA, CDR2 YSYEKL. Trimming shortened V by 3 bases and J by 0 bases, and 11 bases separated the two germline ends. The CDR3 nucleotides read TGCGCCAGCAGCCAGGAAGGGAGAGCAACTAATGAAAAACTGTTTTTT. Translating it yields CASSQEGRATNEKLFF.

This clonotype was observed a handful of times. The V gene is TRBV7-2, the J gene TRBJ1-1; 8 bases fit TRBD1. This CDR3 spans 16 amino acids. The V gene's germline CDR1 is SGHTA and CDR2 FQGNSA. Losses at the gene ends were 11 bases for V and 0 bases for J; bases not matched to a gene: 14. CDR3 in amino acids: CAVKPQGALVNTEAFF. The DNA for the CDR3 is TGTGCCGTAAAGCCCCAGGGGGCCCTTGTGAACACTGAAGCTTTCTTT.

The rearrangement uses TRBV28 and TRBJ2-3; 10 nucleotides align to TRBD2. The CDR3 contains 17 residues. V lost 3 bases to trimming and J lost 0 bases; unmatched junction nucleotides: 6. Germline CDR1 and CDR2: MDHEN and SYDVKM. The CDR3, as DNA: TGTGCCAGCAGTTTCCAGCGGGGGGGCCGTAGCACAGATACGCAGTATTTT. Protein sequence: CASSFQRGGRSTDTQYF.

The V call is TRBV20-1, the J call TRBJ2-1; D perhaps matches TRBD2 (5 bases). The V end was cut by 3 bases, the J end by 2 bases, with 14 bases between. The CDR3 runs to 15 residues. In germline, CDR1 is DFQATT, CDR2 SNEGSKA (reference sequence). CDR3 DNA sequence: TGCAGTGCTAGGCTGCCTGGAGGCACCTACAATGAGCAGTTCTTC. Protein product: CSARLPGGTYNEQFF.

This clonotype occurred once. The rearrangement joins TRBV21-1 to TRBJ2-7; the tabulated D call, TRBD1, remains unverified against the DNA. TRBV21-1 is described as a pseudogene. The CDR3 spans 15 residues. CDR3 bases: TGTGCCAGCAGCAAAGCGCTAGGGGAAGGCTGGGAGCAGTACTTC. Residues: CASSKALGEGWEQYF.

This chain uses TRBV11-2 with TRBJ1-1; tentatively, D is TRBD1 (5 bases). Germline V CDR1 and CDR2: SGHAT, FQNNGV. V was cut by 4 bases and J by 1 base, with 13 bases left in between. CDR3 length: 15 amino acids. The CDR3 nucleotides read TGTGCCAGCAGCTCGTACCCCAGGGAGAACACTGAAGCTTTCTTT. Translated: CASSSYPRENTEAFF.

This rearrangement joins TRBV7-8 to TRBJ2-1, with D uncertain. The CDR3 is made up of 15 amino acids. Trimming left V 1 base short and J 2 bases short, with 9 bases between. Per the germline V gene, CDR1 is SGHVS and CDR2 is FQNEAQ. This chain's CDR3 is CASSLEGGPYNEQFF. The CDR3 DNA follows: TGTGCCAGCAGCTTAGAGGGCGGTCCCTACAATGAGCAGTTCTTC.

The chain joins TRBV7-9 to TRBJ1-6; D is uncertain. CDR1 is SEHNR, CDR2 FQNEAQ, per germline (reference sequence). V was cut by 5 bases and J by 0 bases, with 11 bases left in between. The CDR3 has 16 amino acids. CDR3 DNA: TGTGCCAGCAGCCAAGTCGGGAGCTCCTATAATTCACCCCTCCACTTT. It translates to CASSQVGSSYNSPLHF.

The CDR3 reads CASSSSRARNEQFF. CDR3 bases: TGTGCCAGCAGCTCCTCCCGAGCGAGGAATGAGCAGTTCTTC. The rearrangement uses TRBV7-8 and TRBJ2-1, with D hard to call. This CDR3 contains 14 residues. V lost 4 bases to trimming and J lost 7 bases, with 14 bases between them. The V gene's germline CDR1 is SGHVS and CDR2 FQNEAQ.

The chain joins TRBV21-1 to TRBJ1-2; the DNA was not compared with TRBD1, the D call given in the table. TRBV21-1 is labeled a pseudogene. This CDR3 contains 14 residues. CDR3 coding DNA: TGTGCCAGCAGCGAAGAGAGGGCAGGGGATGGCTACACCTTC. As protein: CASSEERAGDGYTF.

By sample share, this clonotype is large. The rearrangement links TRBV30 to TRBJ1-5; no clear D gene. The CDR3 covers 13 residues. V lost 1 base to trimming and J lost 3 bases, with 7 bases between them. Germline V gives CDR1 GTSNPN, CDR2 SVGIG (reference sequence). CDR3 region: CAWSGQPNQPQHF. The CDR3 bases are TGTGCCTGGAGTGGACAACCCAATCAGCCCCAGCATTTT.

This chain joins TRBV20-1 and TRBJ2-3, with D possibly being TRBD1 (6 bases). Germline V gene lookup returns CDR1 DFQATT and CDR2 SNEGSKA (reference sequence). This CDR3 has 14 residues. The V end was cut by 6 bases, the J end by 4 bases, with 17 bases between. DNA for the CDR3: TGCAGTGCCGCCTTTACGGGGACACCAGATACGCAGTATTTT. It yields the protein CSAAFTGTPDTQYF.

This chain joins TRBV7-6 and TRBJ1-6; D possibly corresponds to TRBD1 (6 bases). With 4 bases removed from V and 0 bases from J, the gap between germline ends came to 19 bases. Germline V gene sequence: CDR1 SGHVS, CDR2 FNYEAQ. This CDR3 spans 19 amino acids. Here the CDR3 reads CASSSRDITLSSYNSPLHF. The CDR3 coding sequence is TGTGCCAGCAGCTCCCGGGACATAACTCTGAGCTCCTATAATTCACCCCTCCACTTT. The variable domain in full, with the rest retrieved from reference TRBV7-6 and TRBJ1-6, is GAGVSQSPRYKVTKRGQDVALRCDPISGHVSLYWYRQALGQGPEFLTYFNYEAQQDKSGLPNDRFSAERPEGSISTLTIQRTEQRDSAMYRCASSSRDITLSSYNSPLHFGNGTRLTVT.

The chain employs TRBV9 and TRBJ1-5; D unresolved. Trimming removed 0 bases from V and 1 base from J, with 2 bases in between. The CDR3 length is 13 residues. Germline V gene sequence: CDR1 SGDLS, CDR2 YYNGEE. The CDR3 here is CASSVESNQPQHF. DNA for the CDR3: TGTGCCAGCAGCGTAGAGAGCAATCAGCCCCAGCATTTT.

The V and J genes are TRBV5-1 and TRBJ2-5; no definite D call. Trimming left V 0 bases short and J 3 bases short, with 9 bases between. Germline V gives CDR1 SGHRS, CDR2 YFSETQ. This CDR3 is 14 amino acids long. The CDR3 DNA reads as TGCGCCAGCAGCTTGGTGGTAGTTGAAGAGACCCAGTACTTC. Amino acids: CASSLVVVEETQYF.

The chain employs TRBV7-2 and TRBJ1-3; no clear D gene. The CDR3 runs to 15 residues. V was cut by 5 bases and J by 0 bases, with 11 bases left in between. CDR1 and CDR2 (germline): SGHTA, FQGNSA. The DNA for the CDR3 is TGTGCCAGCAGCCACCGACACCGCTCTGGAAACACCATATATTTT. Translating gives CASSHRHRSGNTIYF.

V usage is TRBV28 and J usage is TRBJ1-5; D is possibly TRBD1 (6 bases). The CDR3 has 16 residues. V gave up 2 bases and J gave up 0 bases, with 11 bases separating them. Per germline, CDR1 MDHEN and CDR2 SYDVKM. Here the CDR3 reads CASSLRGYDSNQPQHF. Here the CDR3 DNA reads TGTGCCAGCAGTTTAAGGGGGTACGATAGCAATCAGCCCCAGCATTTT.

V is TRBV9 and J is TRBJ2-6; no reliable D call. Trimming took 0 bases from V and 4 from J, leaving 5 bases between them. Per the germline V gene, CDR1 is SGDLS and CDR2 is YYNGEE. This CDR3 has 14 residues. The CDR3 coding sequence is TGTGCCAGCAGCGTAGGGGGAGGGGCCAACGTCCTGACTTTC. The encoded protein is CASSVGGGANVLTF. Full variable domain (missing parts from reference TRBV9 and TRBJ2-6): DSGVTQTPKHLITATGQRVTLRCSPRSGDLSVYWYQQSLDQGLQFLIQYYNGEERAKGNILERFSAQQFPDLHSELNLSSLELGDSALYFCASSVGGGANVLTFGAGSRLTVL.

The chain couples TRBV12-3 or TRBV12-4 to TRBJ2-7, with 9 bases aligning to TRBD1. Trimming cost V 6 bases and J 4 bases; bases outside gene matches: 7. This CDR3 comprises 14 residues. This chain's CDR3 is CASSRDREEYEQYF. The CDR3 region has the DNA TGTGCCAGCAGCCGGGACAGGGAGGAATACGAGCAGTACTTC.

This clonotype was counted a few times. For the CDR3, the DNA is TGCAGTGCTAGGGTTGGCAGGTTTTTAGCTTTCTTT. Translating it yields CSARVGRFLAFF. J is TRBJ1-1 and V is TRBV20-1; no firm D call. This CDR3 spans 12 amino acids. In germline, CDR1 is DFQATT, CDR2 SNEGSKA (reference sequence). V gave up 3 bases and J gave up 10 bases, with 15 bases separating them.

The chain is built from TRBV4-1 and TRBJ1-1, with D possibly being TRBD1 (5 bases). This CDR3 is built from 16 residues. Germline CDR1 reads MGHRA; CDR2 reads YSYEKL. Trimming cost V 0 bases and J 4 bases, with 15 bases left between them. CDR3 coding DNA: TGCGCCAGCAGCCAAGATCTAGGAGGGGCGCGCACTGAAGCTTTCTTT. Translation: CASSQDLGGARTEAFF.

V gene TRBV20-1 combines with J gene TRBJ2-3; D unresolved. Trimming removed 3 bases from V and 2 bases from J, with 6 bases in between. This CDR3 is 12 amino acids long. Germline V gene sequence: CDR1 DFQATT, CDR2 SNEGSKA (reference sequence). CDR3 sequence: CSASTPTDTQYF. CDR3 coding DNA: TGCAGTGCTAGTACTCCCACAGATACGCAGTATTTT.

This clonotype was counted only a few times. The V gene is TRBV10-3, the J gene TRBJ1-6; a weak D match, TRBD1 (5 bases). CDR1 ENHRY and CDR2 SYGVKD come from the germline V gene. The CDR3 is 15 residues long. V lost 4 bases and J lost 2, with 9 bases in between. CDR3 sequence: CAISGGRAYNSPLHF. CDR3 coding DNA: TGTGCCATCAGTGGGGGACGAGCCTATAATTCACCCCTCCACTTT.